This T cell receptor beta chain was sequenced in a study of blood T cell repertoires in COVID-19. V was clipped by 1 base and J by 6 bases, with 6 bases between them. This CDR3 comprises 12 residues. Germline V gene sequence: CDR1 SGHVS, CDR2 FQNEAQ. Using immunoSEQ multiplex PCR, the repertoire was profiled, and TCRdb retains in-frame clones only, with some absent. The sample holds about 330,000 clones, around nine tenths seen once. The J gene is TRBJ1-2, the V gene TRBV7-8; D uncertain. Sequenced material: PBMCs or T cells enriched from blood (not recorded which). The sequence derives from a man under 40 who had recovered from COVID-19. CDR3: CASSLGRDGYTF. CDR3 nucleotide sequence: TGTGCCAGCAGCTTAGGTCGGGATGGCTACACCTTC.